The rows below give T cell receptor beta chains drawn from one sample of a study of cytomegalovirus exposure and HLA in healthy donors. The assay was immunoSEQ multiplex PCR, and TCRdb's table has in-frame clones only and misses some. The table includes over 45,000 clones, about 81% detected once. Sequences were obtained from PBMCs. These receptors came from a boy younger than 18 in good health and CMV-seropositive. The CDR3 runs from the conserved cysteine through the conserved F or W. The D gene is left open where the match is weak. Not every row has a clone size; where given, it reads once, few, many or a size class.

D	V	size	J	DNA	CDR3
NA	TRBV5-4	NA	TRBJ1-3	TGTGCCAGCAGCTTGAATGGCCGGGGTTTAAATGGAAACACCATATATTTT	CASSLNGRGLNGNTIYF
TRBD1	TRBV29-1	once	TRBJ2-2	TGCAGCGCCCGACCCCCCGGGACAGGGGACACCGGGGAGCTGTTTTTT	CSARPPGTGDTGELFF
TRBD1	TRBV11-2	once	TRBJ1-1	TGTGCCAGCAGTTCTCTCGACAGGGATTACACTGAAGCTTTCTTT	CASSSLDRDYTEAFF
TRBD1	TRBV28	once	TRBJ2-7	TGTGCCAGCAGTCCGGGACAGGGGACCGAGCAGTACTTC	CASSPGQGTEQYF
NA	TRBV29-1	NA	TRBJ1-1	TGCAGCGTTGAACGGGATGGGAGTGAAGCTTTCTTT	CSVERDGSEAFF
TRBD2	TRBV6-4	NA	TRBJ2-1	TGTGCCAGCAGTGAATTAGCGGGGGGACAGAATGAGCAGTTCTTC	CASSELAGGQNEQFF
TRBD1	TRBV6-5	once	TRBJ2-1	TGTGCCAGCAGTTTTGGGACAGCGAGCTCCTACAATGAGCAGTTCTTC	CASSFGTASSYNEQFF
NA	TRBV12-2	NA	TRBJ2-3	TGTGCAAGTCGCCAACCCAGCGGGGGGGTTTCGAGCACAGATACGCAGTATTTT	CASRQPSGGVSSTDTQYF
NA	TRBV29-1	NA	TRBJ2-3	TGCAGCGTTGAATTTGTAACAGATACGCAGTATTTT	CSVEFVTDTQYF
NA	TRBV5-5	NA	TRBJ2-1	TGTGCCAGCAGCTTGGCCAGTGAGGATGAGCAGTTCTTC	CASSLASEDEQFF
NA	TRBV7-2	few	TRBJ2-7	TGTGCCAGCAGCTTAGCCCGGAGCTCCTACGAGCAGTACTTC	CASSLARSSYEQYF
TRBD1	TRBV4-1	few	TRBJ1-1	TGCGCCAGCAGCCAAACAGGGGATCGGACTGAAGCTTTCTTT	CASSQTGDRTEAFF
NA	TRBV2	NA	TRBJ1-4	TGTGCCAGCAGTGTTCTAGGGGCAACTAATGAAAAACTGTTTTTT	CASSVLGATNEKLFF
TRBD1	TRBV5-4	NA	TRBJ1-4	TGTGCCAGCAGTCTTCAGGGGGCGGGCGAAAAACTGTTTTTT	CASSLQGAGEKLFF
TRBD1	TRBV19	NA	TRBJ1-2	TGTGCCAGTAGTCGACAGGGAACTGCTGGCTACACCTTC	CASSRQGTAGYTF
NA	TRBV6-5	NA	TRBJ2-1	TGTGCCAGCAGTTACAGTCAGGGAAATGAGCAGTTCTTC	CASSYSQGNEQFF
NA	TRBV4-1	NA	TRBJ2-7	TGCGCCAGCAGCCAAGAGTTTCCAGACTCCTACGAGCAGTACTTC	CASSQEFPDSYEQYF
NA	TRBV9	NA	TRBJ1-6	TGTGCCAGCAGCCACACCGGGAGCTCCTATAATTCACCCCTCCACTTT	CASSHTGSSYNSPLHF
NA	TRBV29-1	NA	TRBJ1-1	TGCAGCGTTTCCCGGCGGGATAGTGAAGCTTTCTTT	CSVSRRDSEAFF
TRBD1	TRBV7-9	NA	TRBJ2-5	TGTGCCAGCAGCTTTTTGGGGGGGACAGGGACCGAGACCCAGTACTTC	CASSFLGGTGTETQYF
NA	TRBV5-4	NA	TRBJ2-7	TGTGCCAGCAGCCAGAGGAGGGGGCTGTCCTACGAGCAGTACTTC	CASSQRRGLSYEQYF
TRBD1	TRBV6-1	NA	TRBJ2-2	TGTGCCAGCAGTGAATGGGTGCAGGGGGCCGGGGAGCTGTTTTTT	CASSEWVQGAGELFF
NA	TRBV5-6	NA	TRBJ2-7	TGTGCCAGCGGCCAGGGGTCCTACGAGCAGTACTTC	CASGQGSYEQYF
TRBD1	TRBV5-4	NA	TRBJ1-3	TGTGCCAGCAGCGTGACTGACAGGGCTACTGGAAACACCATATATTTT	CASSVTDRATGNTIYF
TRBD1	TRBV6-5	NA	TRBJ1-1	TGTGCCAGCAGTTCGACTACAGGGGGCCTCACTGAAGCTTTCTTT	CASSSTTGGLTEAFF
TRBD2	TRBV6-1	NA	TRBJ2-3	TGTGCCAGCAGGTTGGGACTAGCGGGGGCAGATACGCAGTATTTT	CASRLGLAGADTQYF
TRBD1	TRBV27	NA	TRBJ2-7	TGTGCCAGCAGTCTCAGGACAGGGAACTACGAGCAGTACTTC	CASSLRTGNYEQYF
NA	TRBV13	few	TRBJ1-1	TGTGCCAGCAGCTGGGAGGTTCGGGGCACTGAAGCTTTCTTT	CASSWEVRGTEAFF
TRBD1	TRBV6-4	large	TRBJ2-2	TGTGCCAGCAGCGAGGGACAGGGAAACACCGGGGAGCTGTTTTTT	CASSEGQGNTGELFF
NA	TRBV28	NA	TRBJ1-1	TGTGCCAGCAGTTTAAGTCTCGGAGCTGAAGCTTTCTTT	CASSLSLGAEAFF
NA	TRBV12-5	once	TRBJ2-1	TGTGCTAGTGGGACAGGACACTACAATGAGCAGTTCTTC	CASGTGHYNEQFF
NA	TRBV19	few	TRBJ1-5	TGTGCCAGTAGTATACAGTCGTATAGCAATCAGCCCCAGCATTTT	CASSIQSYSNQPQHF
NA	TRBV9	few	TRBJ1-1	TGTGCCAGCAGCGTCGCCAGTGTGAACACTGAAGCTTTCTTT	CASSVASVNTEAFF
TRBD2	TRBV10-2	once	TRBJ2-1	TGCGCCAGCAGCCATCTAGCGGGGGGTTACAATGAGCAGTTCTTC	CASSHLAGGYNEQFF
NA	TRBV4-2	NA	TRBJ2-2	TGTGCCAGCAGCGGAGGTGGGGAGCTGTTTTTT	CASSGGGELFF
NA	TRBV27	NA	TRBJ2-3	TGTGCCAGCAGTTTATCGAATCCGGGTAAGGATACGCAGTATTTT	CASSLSNPGKDTQYF
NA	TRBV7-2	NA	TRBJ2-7	TGTGCCAGCAGCTTATTTCACGGCTACGAGCAGTACTTC	CASSLFHGYEQYF
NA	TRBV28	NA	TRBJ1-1	TGTGCCAGCAGTTCCCGGGGGGTGCGGGTAACTGAAGCTTTCTTT	CASSSRGVRVTEAFF
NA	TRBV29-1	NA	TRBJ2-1	TGCAGCGTTGAAGATCAGGGGGGACTAGTGTACAATGAGCAGTTCTTC	CSVEDQGGLVYNEQFF
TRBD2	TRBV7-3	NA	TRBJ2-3	TGTGCCAGCAGCCGGACGGGGGGTGGGACAGATACGCAGTATTTT	CASSRTGGGTDTQYF
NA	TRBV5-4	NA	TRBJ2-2	TGTGCCAGCAGCAACTACAGGCTAGACACCGGGGAGCTGTTTTTT	CASSNYRLDTGELFF